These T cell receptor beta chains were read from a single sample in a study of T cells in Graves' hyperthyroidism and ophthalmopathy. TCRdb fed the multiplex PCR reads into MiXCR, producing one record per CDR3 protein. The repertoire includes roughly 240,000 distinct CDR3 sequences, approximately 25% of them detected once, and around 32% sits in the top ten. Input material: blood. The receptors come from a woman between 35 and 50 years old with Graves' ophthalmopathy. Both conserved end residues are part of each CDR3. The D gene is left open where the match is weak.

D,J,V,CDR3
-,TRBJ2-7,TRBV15,CATSRANSGLSYEQYF
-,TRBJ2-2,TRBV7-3,CASSYGTTGELFF
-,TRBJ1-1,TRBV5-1,CASSSGHRNTEAFF
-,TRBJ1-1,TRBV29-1,CSVDGREGTEAFF
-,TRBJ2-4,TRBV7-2,CASSLAGLDVQYF
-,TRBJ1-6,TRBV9,CASSVDRVGSPLHF
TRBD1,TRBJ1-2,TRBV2,CASNRNRGGYTF
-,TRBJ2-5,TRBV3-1,CASSQERTVTKETQYF
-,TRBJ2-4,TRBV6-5,CASSYSAGPLAKNIQYF
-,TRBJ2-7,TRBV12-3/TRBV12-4,CASSLGAAPSYEQYF
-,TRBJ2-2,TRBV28,CASSRRLNPGELFF
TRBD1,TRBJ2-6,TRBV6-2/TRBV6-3,CASSYPQGAGRSGANVLTF
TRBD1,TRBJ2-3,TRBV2,CASSEFRQGANTDTQYF
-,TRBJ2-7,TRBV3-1,CASSQGLPGGTYEQYF
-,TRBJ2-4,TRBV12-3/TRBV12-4,CASSHTMRKGKNIQYF
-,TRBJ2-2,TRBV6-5,CASSYGTPGELFF
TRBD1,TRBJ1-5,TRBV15,CATSRSGGNQPQHF
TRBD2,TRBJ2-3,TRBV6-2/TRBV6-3,CASRRTSGGTDTQYF
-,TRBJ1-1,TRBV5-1,CASSLAGSMNTEAFF
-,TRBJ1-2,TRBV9,CASSVGTAPYGYTF
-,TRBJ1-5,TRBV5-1,CASSWRTVPSNQPQHF
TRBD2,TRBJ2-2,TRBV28,CASSQGLAGGWDTGELFF
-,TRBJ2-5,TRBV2,CASRQGLQETQYF
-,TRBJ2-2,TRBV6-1,CASSQGAGLFF
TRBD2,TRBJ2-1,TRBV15,CATSRGTSSQSDEQFF
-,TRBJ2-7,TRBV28,CASSLRVRAYEQYF
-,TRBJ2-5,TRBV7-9,CASSLMGRSLGTQYF
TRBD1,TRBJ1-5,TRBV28,CASSPTGNYKPQHF
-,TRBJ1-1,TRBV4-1,CASSTGLGTEAFF
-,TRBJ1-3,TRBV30,CAWSLGGNTIYF
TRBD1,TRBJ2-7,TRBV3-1,CASSRTDRVLTYEQYF
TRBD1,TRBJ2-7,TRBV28,CASSETGTGSREQYF
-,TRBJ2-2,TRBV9,CASSDRGRADTGELFF
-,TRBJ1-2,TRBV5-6,CASSAGTYGYTF
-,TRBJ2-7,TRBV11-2,CASSLEKHEQYF
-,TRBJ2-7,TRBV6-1,CASSEMGAEQYF
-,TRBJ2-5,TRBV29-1,CSVELRMQETQYF
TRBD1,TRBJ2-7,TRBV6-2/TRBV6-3,CASSRTGTEQYF
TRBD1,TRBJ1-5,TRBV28,CASRPPGQGLRLHF
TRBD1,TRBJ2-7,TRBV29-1,CSVDEGALDF
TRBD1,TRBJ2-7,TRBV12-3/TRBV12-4,CASSYRGEQYF
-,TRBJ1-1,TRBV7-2,CASSAQANTEAFF
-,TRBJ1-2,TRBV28,CASSVRDGRGYTF
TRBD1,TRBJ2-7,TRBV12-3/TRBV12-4,CASSLGQGMTYEQYF
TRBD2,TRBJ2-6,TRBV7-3,CASSLTVGGVGANVLTF
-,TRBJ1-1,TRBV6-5,CASRRNTEAFF